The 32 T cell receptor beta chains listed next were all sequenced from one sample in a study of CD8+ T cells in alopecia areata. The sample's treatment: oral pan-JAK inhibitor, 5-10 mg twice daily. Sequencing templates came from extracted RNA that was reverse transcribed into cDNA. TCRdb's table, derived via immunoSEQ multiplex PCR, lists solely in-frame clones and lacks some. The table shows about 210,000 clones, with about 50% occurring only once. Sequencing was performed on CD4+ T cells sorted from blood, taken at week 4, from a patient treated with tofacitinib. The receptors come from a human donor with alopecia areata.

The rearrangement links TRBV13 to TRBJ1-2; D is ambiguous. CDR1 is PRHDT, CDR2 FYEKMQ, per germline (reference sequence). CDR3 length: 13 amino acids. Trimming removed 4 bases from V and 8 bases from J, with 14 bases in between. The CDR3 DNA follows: TGTGCCAGCAGCTCGAAAGCCGGGCGGGGCTACACCTTC. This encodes CASSSKAGRGYTF.

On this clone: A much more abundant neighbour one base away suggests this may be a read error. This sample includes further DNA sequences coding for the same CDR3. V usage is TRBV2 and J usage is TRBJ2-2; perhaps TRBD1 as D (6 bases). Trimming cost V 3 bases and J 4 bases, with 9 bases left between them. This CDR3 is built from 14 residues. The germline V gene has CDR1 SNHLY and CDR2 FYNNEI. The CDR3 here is CASSENRVTGELFF. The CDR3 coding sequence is TGTGCCAGCAGTGAGAACAGGGTCACCGGGGAGCTGTTTTTT.

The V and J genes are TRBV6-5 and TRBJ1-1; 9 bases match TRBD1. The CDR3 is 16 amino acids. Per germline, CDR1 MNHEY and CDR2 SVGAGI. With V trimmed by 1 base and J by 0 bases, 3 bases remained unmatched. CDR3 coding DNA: TGTGCCAGCAGTTACTATCGGGACAGGGTGAACACTGAAGCTTTCTTT. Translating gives CASSYYRDRVNTEAFF.

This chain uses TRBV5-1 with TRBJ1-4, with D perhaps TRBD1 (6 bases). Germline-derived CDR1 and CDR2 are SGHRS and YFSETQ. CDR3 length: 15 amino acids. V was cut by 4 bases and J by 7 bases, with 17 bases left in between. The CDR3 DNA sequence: TGCGCCAGCAGCCGCGACCTCAGGGGTGGTGAAAAACTGTTTTTT. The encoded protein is CASSRDLRGGEKLFF. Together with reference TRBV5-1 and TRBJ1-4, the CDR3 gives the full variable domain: KAGVTQTPRYLIKTRGQQVTLSCSPISGHRSVSWYQQTPGQGLQFLFEYFSETQRNKGNFPGRFSGRQFSNSRSEMNVSTLELGDSALYLCASSRDLRGGEKLFFGSGTQLSVL.

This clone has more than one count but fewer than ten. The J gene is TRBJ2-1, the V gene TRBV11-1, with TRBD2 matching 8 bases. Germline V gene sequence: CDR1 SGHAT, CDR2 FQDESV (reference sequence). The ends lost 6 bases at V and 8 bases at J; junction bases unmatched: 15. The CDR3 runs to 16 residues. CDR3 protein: CASSIGLAGPGDEQFF. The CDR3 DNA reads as TGTGCCAGCAGTATCGGACTAGCCGGGCCGGGGGATGAGCAGTTCTTC.

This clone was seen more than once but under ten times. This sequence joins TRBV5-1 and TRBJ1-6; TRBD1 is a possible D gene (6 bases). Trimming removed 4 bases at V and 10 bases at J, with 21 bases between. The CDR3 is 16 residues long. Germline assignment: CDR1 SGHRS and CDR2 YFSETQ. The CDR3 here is CASSLKQGNVRSPLHF. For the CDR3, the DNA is TGCGCCAGCAGCCTGAAACAGGGAAATGTAAGATCACCCCTCCACTTT. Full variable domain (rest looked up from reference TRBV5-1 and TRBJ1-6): KAGVTQTPRYLIKTRGQQVTLSCSPISGHRSVSWYQQTPGQGLQFLFEYFSETQRNKGNFPGRFSGRQFSNSRSEMNVSTLELGDSALYLCASSLKQGNVRSPLHFGNGTRLTVT.

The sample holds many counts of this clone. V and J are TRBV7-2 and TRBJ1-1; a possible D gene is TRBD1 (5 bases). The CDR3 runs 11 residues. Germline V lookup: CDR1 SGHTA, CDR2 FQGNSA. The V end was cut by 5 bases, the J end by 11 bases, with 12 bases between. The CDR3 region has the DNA TGTGCCAGCAGCCAGGGTATTCGGGCTTTCTTT. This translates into CASSQGIRAFF.

This CDR3 is CASKKGQGALTQYF. The CDR3 nucleotides read TGTGCCAGCAAAAAGGGACAGGGGGCGCTTACGCAGTATTTT. This chain joins TRBV2 and TRBJ2-3; 12 nucleotides align to TRBD1. The germline CDR1 and CDR2 sequences are SNHLY and FYNNEI. The length of the CDR3 is 14 residues. V lost 7 bases, J lost 8 bases, and 7 bases stayed unmatched.

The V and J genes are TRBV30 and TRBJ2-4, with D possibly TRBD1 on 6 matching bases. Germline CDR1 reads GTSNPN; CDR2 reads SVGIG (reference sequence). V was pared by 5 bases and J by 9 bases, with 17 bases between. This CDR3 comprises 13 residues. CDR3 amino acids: CAWDPGESGIQYF. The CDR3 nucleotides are TGTGCCTGGGATCCAGGGGAGAGTGGCATTCAGTACTTC.

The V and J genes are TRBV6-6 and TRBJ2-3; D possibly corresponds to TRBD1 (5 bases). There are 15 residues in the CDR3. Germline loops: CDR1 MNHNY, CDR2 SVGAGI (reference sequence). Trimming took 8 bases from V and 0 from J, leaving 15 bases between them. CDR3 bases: TGTGCCAGCCTCCAAAGGGGCAGCAGCACAGATACGCAGTATTTT. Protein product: CASLQRGSSTDTQYF.

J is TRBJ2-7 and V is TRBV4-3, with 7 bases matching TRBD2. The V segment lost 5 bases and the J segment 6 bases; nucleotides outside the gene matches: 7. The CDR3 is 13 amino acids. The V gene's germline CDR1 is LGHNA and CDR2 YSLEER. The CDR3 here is CASSSQTGGEQYF. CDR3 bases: TGCGCCAGCAGCTCACAGACGGGAGGCGAGCAGTACTTC.

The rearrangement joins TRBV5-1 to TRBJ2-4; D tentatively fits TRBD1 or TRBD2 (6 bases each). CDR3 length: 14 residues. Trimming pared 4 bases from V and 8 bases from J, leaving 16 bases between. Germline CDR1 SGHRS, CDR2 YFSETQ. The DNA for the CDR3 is TGCGCCAGCAGCCGGGGGCAGGGTGGATACATTCAGTACTTC. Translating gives CASSRGQGGYIQYF.

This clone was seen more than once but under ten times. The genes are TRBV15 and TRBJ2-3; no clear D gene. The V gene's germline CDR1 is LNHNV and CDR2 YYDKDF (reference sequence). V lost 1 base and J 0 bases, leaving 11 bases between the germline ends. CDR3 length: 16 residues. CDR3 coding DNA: TGTGCCACCAGCAGAGTGTTCGACGGGAGCACAGATACGCAGTATTTT. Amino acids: CATSRVFDGSTDTQYF.

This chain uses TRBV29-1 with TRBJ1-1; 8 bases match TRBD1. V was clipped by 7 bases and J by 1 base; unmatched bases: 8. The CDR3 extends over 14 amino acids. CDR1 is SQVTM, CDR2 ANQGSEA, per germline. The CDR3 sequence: CSGAGGEWNTEAFF. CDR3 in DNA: TGCAGCGGGGCAGGGGGCGAGTGGAACACTGAAGCTTTCTTT.

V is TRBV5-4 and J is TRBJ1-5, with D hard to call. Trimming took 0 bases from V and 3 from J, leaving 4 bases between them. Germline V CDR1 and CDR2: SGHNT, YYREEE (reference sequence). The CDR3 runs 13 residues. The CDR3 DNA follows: TGTGCCAGCAGCTTGGACGCCAATCAGCCCCAGCATTTT. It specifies CASSLDANQPQHF.

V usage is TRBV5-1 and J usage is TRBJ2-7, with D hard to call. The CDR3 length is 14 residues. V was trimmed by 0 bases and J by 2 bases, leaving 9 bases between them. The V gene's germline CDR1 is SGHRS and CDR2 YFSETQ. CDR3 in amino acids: CASSLDGRTYEQYF. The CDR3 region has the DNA TGCGCCAGCAGCTTGGATGGCAGAACCTACGAGCAGTACTTC.

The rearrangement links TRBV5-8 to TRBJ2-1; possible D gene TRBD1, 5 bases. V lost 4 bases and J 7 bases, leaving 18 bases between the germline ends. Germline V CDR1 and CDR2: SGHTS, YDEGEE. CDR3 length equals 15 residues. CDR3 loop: CASSPRVGSGNEQFF. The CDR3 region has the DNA TGTGCCAGCAGCCCCCGGGTTGGGTCAGGGAATGAGCAGTTCTTC. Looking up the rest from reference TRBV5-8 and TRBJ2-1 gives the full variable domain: EAGVTQSPTHLIKTRGQQATLRCSPISGHTSVYWYQQALGLGLQFLLWYDEGEERNRGNFPPRFSGRQFPNYSSELNVNALELEDSALYLCASSPRVGSGNEQFFGPGTRLTVL.

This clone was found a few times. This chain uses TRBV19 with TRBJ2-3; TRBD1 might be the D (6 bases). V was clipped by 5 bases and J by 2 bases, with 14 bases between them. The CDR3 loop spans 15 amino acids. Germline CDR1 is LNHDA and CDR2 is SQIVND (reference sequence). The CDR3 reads CASSPTGIDTDTQYF. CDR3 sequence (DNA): TGTGCCAGTAGTCCCACAGGGATTGACACAGATACGCAGTATTTT.

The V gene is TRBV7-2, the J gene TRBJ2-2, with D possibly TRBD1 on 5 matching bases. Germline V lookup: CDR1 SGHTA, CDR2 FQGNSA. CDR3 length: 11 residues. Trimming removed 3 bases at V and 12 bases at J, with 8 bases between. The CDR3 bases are TGTGCCAGCAGCTTGAAGGGGAAGCTGTTTTTT. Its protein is CASSLKGKLFF.

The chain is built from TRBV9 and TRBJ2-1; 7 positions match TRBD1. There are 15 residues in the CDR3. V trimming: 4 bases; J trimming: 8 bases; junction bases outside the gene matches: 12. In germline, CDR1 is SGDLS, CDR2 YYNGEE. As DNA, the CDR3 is TGTGCCAGCAGCCTCTGGACAGGCGTTGGGGATGAGCAGTTCTTC. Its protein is CASSLWTGVGDEQFF. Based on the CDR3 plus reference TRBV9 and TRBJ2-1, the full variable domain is DSGVTQTPKHLITATGQRVTLRCSPRSGDLSVYWYQQSLDQGLQFLIQYYNGEERAKGNILERFSAQQFPDLHSELNLSSLELGDSALYFCASSLWTGVGDEQFFGPGTRLTVL.

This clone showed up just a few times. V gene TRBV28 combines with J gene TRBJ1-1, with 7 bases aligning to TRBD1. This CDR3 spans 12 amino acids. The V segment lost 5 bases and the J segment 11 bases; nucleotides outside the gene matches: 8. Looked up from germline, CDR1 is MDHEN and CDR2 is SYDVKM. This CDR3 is CASSTQDRHAFF. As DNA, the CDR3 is TGTGCCAGCAGTACTCAGGACAGGCATGCTTTCTTT.

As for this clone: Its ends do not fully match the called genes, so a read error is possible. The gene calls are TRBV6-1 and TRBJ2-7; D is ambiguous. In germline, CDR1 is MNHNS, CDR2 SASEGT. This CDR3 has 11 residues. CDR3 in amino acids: CASRGALFKNF. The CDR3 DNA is TGTGCCAGCAGAGGAGCTCTTTTTAAGAACTTC.

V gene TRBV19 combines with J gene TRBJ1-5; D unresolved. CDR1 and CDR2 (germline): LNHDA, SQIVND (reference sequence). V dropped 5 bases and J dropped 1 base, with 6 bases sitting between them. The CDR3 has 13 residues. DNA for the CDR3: TGTGCCAGTAGTTTGCCCAGCAATCAGCCCCAGCATTTT. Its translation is CASSLPSNQPQHF.

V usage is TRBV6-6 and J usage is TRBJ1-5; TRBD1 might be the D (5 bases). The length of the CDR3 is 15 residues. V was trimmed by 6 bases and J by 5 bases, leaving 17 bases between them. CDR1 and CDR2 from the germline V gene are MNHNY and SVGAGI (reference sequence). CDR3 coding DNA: TGTGCCAGCAGCCCATCCGGGCGGGGGGATCAGCCCCAGCATTTT. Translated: CASSPSGRGDQPQHF.

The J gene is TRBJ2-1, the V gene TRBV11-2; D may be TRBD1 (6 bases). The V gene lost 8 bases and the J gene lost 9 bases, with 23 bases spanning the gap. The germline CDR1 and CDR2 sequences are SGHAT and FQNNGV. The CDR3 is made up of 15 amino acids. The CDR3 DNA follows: TGTGCCAGCTTGCCGCTACAGGGAAAAGTAACTGAGCAGTTCTTC. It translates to CASLPLQGKVTEQFF.

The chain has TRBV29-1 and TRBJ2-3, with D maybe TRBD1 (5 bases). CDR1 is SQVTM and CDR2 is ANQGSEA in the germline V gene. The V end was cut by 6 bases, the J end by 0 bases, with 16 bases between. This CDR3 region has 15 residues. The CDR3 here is CSVLGQGSSTDTQYF. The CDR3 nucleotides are TGCAGCGTCCTGGGGCAGGGATCTAGCACAGATACGCAGTATTTT.

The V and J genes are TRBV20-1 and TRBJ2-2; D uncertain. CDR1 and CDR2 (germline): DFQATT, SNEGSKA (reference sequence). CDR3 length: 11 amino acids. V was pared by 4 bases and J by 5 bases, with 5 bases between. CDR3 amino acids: CSATKTGELFF. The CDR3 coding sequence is TGCAGTGCTACAAAAACCGGGGAGCTGTTTTTT.

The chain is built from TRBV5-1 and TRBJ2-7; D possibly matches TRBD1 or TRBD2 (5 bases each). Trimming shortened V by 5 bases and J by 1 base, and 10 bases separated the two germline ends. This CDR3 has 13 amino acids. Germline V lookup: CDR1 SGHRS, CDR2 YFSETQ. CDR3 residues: CASRVGVSYEQYF. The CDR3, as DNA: TGCGCCAGCAGGGTGGGGGTATCCTACGAGCAGTACTTC.

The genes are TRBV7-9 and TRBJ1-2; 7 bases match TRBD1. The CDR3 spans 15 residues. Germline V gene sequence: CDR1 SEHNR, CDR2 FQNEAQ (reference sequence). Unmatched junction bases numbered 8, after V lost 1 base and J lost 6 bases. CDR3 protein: CASSLDGTELDGYTF. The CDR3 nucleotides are TGTGCCAGCAGCTTAGACGGGACAGAACTTGATGGCTACACCTTC.

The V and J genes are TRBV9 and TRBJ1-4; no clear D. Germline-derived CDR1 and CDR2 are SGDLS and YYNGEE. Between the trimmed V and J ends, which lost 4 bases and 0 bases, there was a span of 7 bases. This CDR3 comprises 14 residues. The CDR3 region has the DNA TGTGCCAGCAGCATCTCTGCAACTAATGAAAAACTGTTTTTT. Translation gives CASSISATNEKLFF.

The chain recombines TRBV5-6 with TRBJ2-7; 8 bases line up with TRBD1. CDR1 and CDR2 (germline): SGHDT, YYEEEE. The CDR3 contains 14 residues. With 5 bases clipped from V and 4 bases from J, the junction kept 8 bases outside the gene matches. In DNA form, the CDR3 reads TGTGCCAGCAGGGGGAACGGACAGGGTTACGAGCAGTACTTC. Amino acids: CASRGNGQGYEQYF.

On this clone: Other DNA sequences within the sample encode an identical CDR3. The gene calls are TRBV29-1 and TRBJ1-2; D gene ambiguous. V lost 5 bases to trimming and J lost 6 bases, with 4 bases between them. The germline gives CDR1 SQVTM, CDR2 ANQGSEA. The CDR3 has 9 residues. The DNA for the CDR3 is TGCAGCGTTTCGGATGGCTACACCTTC. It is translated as CSVSDGYTF.